This entry lists 31 T cell receptor beta chains sequenced from one sample in a study of T cells after yellow fever vaccination. TCRdb redid the calling of the 5' RACE reads with MiXCR, one entry per CDR3 protein. The table shows roughly 27,000 distinct CDR3 sequences, with under 6% occurring only once. The material was CD8+ T cells sorted from PBMCs, obtained 10 days after the yellow fever booster vaccination. Receptor source: a man younger than 40 who received the YFV17D yellow fever vaccine.

This clonotype was recorded many times. The V gene is TRBV9, the J gene TRBJ2-3; tentative D call: TRBD2 (5 bases). CDR1 SGDLS and CDR2 YYNGEE come from the germline V gene. Deletions cut 0 bases from V and 6 bases from J, with 5 bases between. This CDR3 comprises 12 residues. The CDR3 nucleotides are TGTGCCAGCAGCGTAGCGGGGGATACGCAGTATTTT. Its protein is CASSVAGDTQYF. The full variable domain, completed using reference TRBV9 and TRBJ2-3, is DSGVTQTPKHLITATGQRVTLRCSPRSGDLSVYWYQQSLDQGLQFLIQYYNGEERAKGNILERFSAQQFPDLHSELNLSSLELGDSALYFCASSVAGDTQYFGPGTRLTVL.

This clonotype was seen ten or more times. V and J are TRBV4-3 and TRBJ2-1, with TRBD1 as a possible D gene (5 bases). Germline V gene data show CDR1 as LGHNA and CDR2 as YSLEER. V lost 0 bases and J 10 bases, leaving 10 bases between the germline ends. This CDR3 is built from 13 residues. DNA of the CDR3: TGCGCCAGCAGCCAAGAACTGGGGCAAGAGCAGTTCTTC. Its translation is CASSQELGQEQFF.

This clonotype was seen at least ten times. This chain uses TRBV20-1 with TRBJ2-7, with unresolved D. V lost 5 bases to trimming and J lost 3 bases, with 17 bases between them. Germline V CDR1 and CDR2: DFQATT, SNEGSKA (reference sequence). The CDR3 is made up of 14 amino acids. The CDR3 bases are TGCAGTGCTGGGGTAGAAAGCCTTCTCTACGAGCAGTACTTC. It translates to CSAGVESLLYEQYF.

This clonotype was recorded once. This may be a read error: a much more frequent sequence differs by one nucleotide. The chain combines TRBV29-1 with TRBJ2-2; D is uncertain. Germline values: CDR1 SQVTM, CDR2 ANQGSEA. The CDR3 contains 11 residues. Trimming pared 5 bases from V and 7 bases from J, leaving 8 bases between. The CDR3 reads CSVIGNGELFF. CDR3 in DNA: TGCAGCGTTATTGGGAACGGGGAGCTGTTTTTT.

This clonotype was seen repeatedly, ten times or more. The V and J genes are TRBV5-1 and TRBJ2-3, with 8 bases lining up with TRBD2. Germline-derived CDR1 and CDR2 are SGHRS and YFSETQ. V shed 3 bases, J shed 11 bases, and the junction held 14 bases outside the gene matches. There are 15 residues in the CDR3. The CDR3 loop is CASSSQLAEVYLQYF. In nucleotides, the CDR3 is TGCGCCAGCAGCTCTCAACTAGCGGAAGTGTATTTGCAGTATTTT.

This clonotype was observed many times. This rearrangement joins TRBV4-3 to TRBJ2-1; D unclear. CDR3 length: 14 amino acids. CDR1 is LGHNA and CDR2 is YSLEER in the germline V gene. V dropped 0 bases and J dropped 5 bases, with 8 bases sitting between them. The DNA for the CDR3 is TGCGCCAGCAGCCAAGAACTACCCCACAATGAGCAGTTCTTC. It encodes CASSQELPHNEQFF.

With respect to this clonotype: This may come from a read error, since a much larger clone is one base off. The chain has TRBV2 and TRBJ1-1; D uncertain. Trimming removed 2 bases at V and 5 bases at J, with 15 bases between. The CDR3 consists of 15 residues. Germline lookup yields CDR1 SNHLY and CDR2 FYNNEI. Written as DNA, the CDR3 is TGTGCCAGCAGTGAATTTCGTAGTGAGAGGACTGAAGCTTTCTTT. It translates to CASSEFRSERTEAFF.

At least ten counts were recorded for this clonotype. This chain connects TRBV7-9 to TRBJ2-5; 9 bases agree with TRBD1. In germline, CDR1 is SEHNR, CDR2 FQNEAQ (reference sequence). The CDR3 is made up of 15 amino acids. J was trimmed by 4 bases and V by 3 bases; bases with no gene match: 6. The chain's CDR3 is CASSLAQDRGETQYF. CDR3 in DNA: TGTGCCAGCAGCTTGGCCCAGGACAGGGGAGAGACCCAGTACTTC.

This clonotype was seen many times. The chain links TRBV20-1 to TRBJ1-1, with D perhaps matching TRBD1 (5 bases). Trimming removed 5 bases at V and 4 bases at J, with 11 bases between. CDR1 DFQATT and CDR2 SNEGSKA come from the germline V gene (reference sequence). CDR3 length equals 12 residues. The CDR3 loop reads CSADTGGTEAFF. CDR3 coding DNA: TGCAGTGCTGACACTGGGGGCACTGAAGCTTTCTTT.

At least ten counts were recorded for this clonotype. J is TRBJ1-3 and V is TRBV20-1; D gene unclear. V gave up 4 bases and J gave up 0 bases, with 13 bases separating them. The CDR3 spans 15 residues. In germline, CDR1 is DFQATT, CDR2 SNEGSKA (reference sequence). The chain's CDR3 is CSATGEGASGNTIYF. In nucleotides, the CDR3 is TGCAGTGCTACTGGAGAGGGAGCCTCTGGAAACACCATATATTTT.

The rearrangement links TRBV20-1 to TRBJ2-7; TRBD2 aligns across 12 bases. V lost 5 bases to trimming and J lost 6 bases; unmatched junction nucleotides: 14. Germline V gene lookup returns CDR1 DFQATT and CDR2 SNEGSKA (reference sequence). The CDR3 is 16 amino acids. Here the CDR3 reads CSALSTSGSGGAEQYF. CDR3 sequence (DNA): TGCAGTGCTCTTTCGACTAGCGGGAGTGGAGGCGCCGAGCAGTACTTC.

This clonotype was counted at least ten times. V usage is TRBV11-2 and J usage is TRBJ2-5; 9 positions match TRBD2. With V trimmed by 6 bases and J by 1 base, 6 bases remained unmatched. Germline CDR1 reads SGHAT; CDR2 reads FQNNGV. The CDR3 is 15 residues long. CDR3: CASSFSGRRQETQYF. CDR3 bases: TGTGCCAGCAGTTTCAGCGGGAGGCGCCAAGAGACCCAGTACTTC.

This clonotype occurred many times. V is TRBV6-5 and J is TRBJ1-5; no clear D gene. Germline V gene sequence: CDR1 MNHEY, CDR2 SVGAGI. The ends were cut back, 6 bases at V and 3 bases at J, with 12 bases in the middle. The CDR3 length is 14 residues. DNA for the CDR3: TGTGCCAGCAGAACGACGGAACACAATCAGCCCCAGCATTTT. It specifies CASRTTEHNQPQHF.

This clonotype was observed at least ten times. The J gene is TRBJ2-2, the V gene TRBV20-1; 9 bases match TRBD2. The V gene's germline CDR1 is DFQATT and CDR2 SNEGSKA (reference sequence). The CDR3 contains 16 residues. J was trimmed by 6 bases and V by 3 bases; bases with no gene match: 11. CDR3 sequence: CSARATSGLGAGELFF. The CDR3 region has the DNA TGCAGTGCTAGGGCCACTAGCGGGCTAGGGGCCGGGGAGCTGTTTTTT.

This clonotype was picked up a small number of times. The CDR3 sequence is CASSLADSSYEQYF. CDR3 in DNA: TGTGCCAGCAGCTTAGCGGACAGCTCCTACGAGCAGTACTTC. The chain uses TRBV7-6 and TRBJ2-7, with TRBD1 as a possible D gene (6 bases). V dropped 0 bases and J dropped 0 bases, with 6 bases sitting between them. Germline CDR1 and CDR2: SGHVS and FNYEAQ. This CDR3 has 14 residues.

At least ten counts were recorded for this clonotype. The gene calls are TRBV9 and TRBJ2-3, with TRBD1 matching 7 bases. The germline gives CDR1 SGDLS, CDR2 YYNGEE. The CDR3 has 13 residues. V lost 3 bases and J lost 11; bases outside the gene matches: 9. DNA for the CDR3: TGTGCCAGCAGCGGAGGACAGGCCCACGAGCAGTATTTT. This codes for CASSGGQAHEQYF.

Concerning this clonotype itself: A single base separates this from a much larger clone, so it may be a read error. This chain joins TRBV30 and TRBJ2-7; a weak D match, TRBD2 (6 bases). Trimming shortened V by 2 bases and J by 4 bases, and 18 bases separated the two germline ends. There are 15 residues in the CDR3. Per germline, CDR1 GTSNPN and CDR2 SVGIG (reference sequence). The CDR3, as DNA: TGTGCCTGGAGTCCCTTTATAGCGGACCCGTACGAGCAGTACTTC. Amino acid sequence: CAWSPFIADPYEQYF.

This clonotype was recorded at least ten times. This chain links TRBV20-1 with TRBJ2-1, with D perhaps TRBD2 (6 bases). CDR1 is DFQATT, CDR2 SNEGSKA, per germline (reference sequence). The CDR3 length is 13 residues. CDR3 residues: CSGVVAVYNEQFF. CDR3 nucleotides: TGCAGCGGGGTCGTAGCGGTCTACAATGAGCAGTTCTTC.

This clonotype came up many times. The V and J genes are TRBV11-2 and TRBJ2-3; possibly TRBD2 for D (7 bases). The CDR3 extends over 12 amino acids. Germline V gene sequence: CDR1 SGHAT, CDR2 FQNNGV. Trimming left V 4 bases short and J 6 bases short, with 8 bases between. The CDR3, as DNA: TGTGCCAGCAGCTCGGGGGGCGATACGCAGTATTTT. Translated: CASSSGGDTQYF. Complete variable domain (other parts from reference TRBV11-2 and TRBJ2-3): EAGVAQSPRYKIIEKRQSVAFWCNPISGHATLYWYQQILGQGPKLLIQFQNNGVVDDSQLPKDRFSAERLKGVDSTLKIQPAKLEDSAVYLCASSSGGDTQYFGPGTRLTVL.

This clonotype was detected many times. CDR3 nucleotides: TGTGCCAGCAGCCCCCAAGGGACTTACGAGCAGTACTTC. It is translated as CASSPQGTYEQYF. This chain uses TRBV7-2 with TRBJ2-7; maybe TRBD2 (6 bases). The CDR3 loop spans 13 amino acids. Germline CDR1 reads SGHTA; CDR2 reads FQGNSA. With 5 bases removed from V and 4 bases from J, the gap between germline ends came to 12 bases.

This clonotype has ten or more counts. The rearrangement links TRBV20-1 to TRBJ2-6; D gene ambiguous. The length of the CDR3 is 18 residues. Per the germline V gene, CDR1 is DFQATT and CDR2 is SNEGSKA (reference sequence). V shed 0 bases and J shed 0 bases, with 15 bases lying between them. The CDR3 DNA follows: TGCAGTGCTAGAGATGTGTCGCATAAGAACTCTGGGGCCAACGTCCTGACTTTC. Translating gives CSARDVSHKNSGANVLTF.

This clonotype was seen many times. The chain recombines TRBV7-9 with TRBJ2-3, with 13 bases lining up with TRBD2. V lost 5 bases, J lost 6 bases, and 5 bases stayed unmatched. This CDR3 has 15 amino acids. Germline V CDR1 and CDR2: SEHNR, FQNEAQ (reference sequence). CDR3 sequence: CASSTLAGGVDTQYF. The DNA for the CDR3 is TGTGCCAGCAGCACACTAGCGGGAGGGGTGGATACGCAGTATTTT. Full variable domain (remainder filled in from reference TRBV7-9 and TRBJ2-3): DTGVSQNPRHKITKRGQNVTFRCDPISEHNRLYWYRQTLGQGPEFLTYFQNEAQLEKSRLLSDRFSAERPKGSFSTLEIQRTEQGDSAMYLCASSTLAGGVDTQYFGPGTRLTVL.

This clonotype was seen ten or more times. The V and J genes are TRBV5-6 and TRBJ2-7; 9 bases match TRBD2. The CDR3 sequence is 15 residues long. Trimming took 2 bases from V and 2 from J; bases not matched to a gene: 5. In germline, CDR1 is SGHDT, CDR2 YYEEEE. The CDR3 is CASSFQREDTYEQYF. The CDR3 DNA sequence: TGTGCCAGCAGCTTTCAGCGGGAGGATACCTACGAGCAGTACTTC.

In this sample, this clonotype turned up many times. The chain has TRBV5-4 and TRBJ2-1; TRBD2 matches 9 bases. CDR3 length equals 14 residues. V shed 3 bases, J shed 8 bases, and the junction held 6 bases outside the gene matches. The germline V gene encodes CDR1 SGHNT and CDR2 YYREEE (reference sequence). The CDR3 here is CASSYSGRGDEQFF. For the CDR3, the DNA is TGTGCCAGCAGCTATAGCGGGAGAGGCGATGAGCAGTTCTTC.

In this sample, this clonotype turned up many times. The gene calls are TRBV7-2 and TRBJ2-7; 10 positions match TRBD2. Germline V gives CDR1 SGHTA, CDR2 FQGNSA. The CDR3 covers 17 residues. Trimming at V came to 1 base and at J to 6 bases, leaving 12 bases not matched to a gene. The CDR3 nucleotides read TGTGCCAGCAGCTTAGGGACTAGCGGTCTAACCTCAAGCGAGCAGTACTTC. It codes for CASSLGTSGLTSSEQYF.

This clonotype was recorded at least ten times. This sequence joins TRBV29-1 and TRBJ2-5; no definite D call. Per the germline V gene, CDR1 is SQVTM and CDR2 is ANQGSEA. V lost 5 bases and J lost 4, with 5 bases in between. The CDR3 has 10 residues. This CDR3 is CSVIGETQYF. The CDR3, as DNA: TGCAGCGTTATCGGAGAGACCCAGTACTTC.

In its sample, this clonotype was seen a few times. The chain links TRBV4-3 to TRBJ2-7; TRBD2 matches at 10 bases. Germline CDR1 and CDR2: LGHNA and YSLEER. Trimming at V came to 1 base and at J to 0 bases, leaving 3 bases not matched to a gene. There are 16 residues in the CDR3. The CDR3 bases are TGCGCCAGCAGCCAAGGGACTAGCGGTAGCTCCTACGAGCAGTACTTC. As protein: CASSQGTSGSSYEQYF.

This clonotype was recorded at least ten times. J is TRBJ1-1 and V is TRBV28; D remains ambiguous. V was trimmed by 6 bases and J by 2 bases, leaving 22 bases between them. Germline lookup yields CDR1 MDHEN and CDR2 SYDVKM. This CDR3 has 17 amino acids. The CDR3 here is CASSTLPGVNKNTEAFF. The CDR3, as DNA: TGTGCCAGCAGCACGCTCCCCGGGGTGAACAAAAACACTGAAGCTTTCTTT.

This clonotype was seen ten or more times. This rearrangement joins TRBV5-1 to TRBJ1-1; maybe TRBD1 (5 bases). Looked up from germline, CDR1 is SGHRS and CDR2 is YFSETQ. The CDR3 extends over 23 amino acids. The germline V and J ends were trimmed by 1 base and 6 bases, with 40 bases remaining between them. CDR3 amino acids: CASSLIPPNRDGLAKDTDSEAFF. CDR3 bases: TGCGCCAGCAGCTTGATCCCACCCAACCGGGACGGCCTGGCCAAAGACACCGATTCTGAAGCTTTCTTT.

At least ten counts were recorded for this clonotype. This chain connects TRBV2 to TRBJ1-5, with 7 bases fitting TRBD1. V lost 7 bases, J lost 6 bases, and 12 bases stayed unmatched. Germline V lookup: CDR1 SNHLY, CDR2 FYNNEI. The CDR3 consists of 15 residues. This chain's CDR3 is CASIGGQGEGQPQHF. CDR3 coding DNA: TGTGCCAGCATCGGGGGGCAGGGGGAAGGTCAGCCCCAGCATTTT.

There are many counts of this clonotype. V and J are TRBV7-9 and TRBJ2-7; 9 bases fit TRBD1. V was clipped by 7 bases and J by 6 bases; unmatched bases: 10. The CDR3 loop spans 14 amino acids. Germline CDR1 SEHNR, CDR2 FQNEAQ (reference sequence). The CDR3 bases are TGTGCCAGCACCGACCCGGGACAGGGCCCCGAGCAGTACTTC. Its protein product is CASTDPGQGPEQYF.